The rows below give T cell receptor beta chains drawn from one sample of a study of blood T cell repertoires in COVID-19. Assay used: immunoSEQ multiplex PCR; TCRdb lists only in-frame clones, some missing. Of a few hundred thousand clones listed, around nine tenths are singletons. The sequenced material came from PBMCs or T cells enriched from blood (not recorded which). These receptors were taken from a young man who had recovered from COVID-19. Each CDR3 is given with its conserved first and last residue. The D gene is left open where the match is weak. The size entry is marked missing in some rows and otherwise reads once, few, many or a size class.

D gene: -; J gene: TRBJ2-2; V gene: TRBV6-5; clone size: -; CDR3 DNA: TGTGCCAGCACGGAGGGAACCGGGGAGCTGTTTTTT; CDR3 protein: CASTEGTGELFF
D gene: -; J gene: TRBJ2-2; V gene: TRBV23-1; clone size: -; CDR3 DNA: TGCGCCAGCAGTCAATTGCGGACCGGGGTTGGCACCGGGGAGCTGTTTTTT; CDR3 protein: CASSQLRTGVGTGELFF
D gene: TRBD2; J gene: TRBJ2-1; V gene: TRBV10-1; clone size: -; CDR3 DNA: TGCGCCAGCAGCGGCCTGTTGCGGGGGGGATACAATGAGCAGTTCTTC; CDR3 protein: CASSGLLRGGYNEQFF
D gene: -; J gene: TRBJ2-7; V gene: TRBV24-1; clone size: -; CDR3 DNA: TGTGCCACCGTCCACAACGAGCAGTACTTC; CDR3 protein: CATVHNEQYF
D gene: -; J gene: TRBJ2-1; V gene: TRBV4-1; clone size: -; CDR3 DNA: TGCGCCAGCAGCCAAGAGGGGGGTGTTTTTTACGGTGAGCAGTTCTTC; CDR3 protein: CASSQEGGVFYGEQFF
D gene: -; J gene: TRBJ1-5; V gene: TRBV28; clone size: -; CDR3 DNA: TGTGCCAGCATGGGGCAGGGTCAGCCCCAGCATTTT; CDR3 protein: CASMGQGQPQHF
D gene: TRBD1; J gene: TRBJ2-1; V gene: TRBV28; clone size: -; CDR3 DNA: TGTGCCAGCAGTCTAGGACAGGCCTCCTACAATGAGCAGTTCTTC; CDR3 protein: CASSLGQASYNEQFF
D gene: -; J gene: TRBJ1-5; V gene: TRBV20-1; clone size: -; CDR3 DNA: TGCAGTGCTAGTAACGGGTTTAGCAATCAGCCCCAGCATTTT; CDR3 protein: CSASNGFSNQPQHF
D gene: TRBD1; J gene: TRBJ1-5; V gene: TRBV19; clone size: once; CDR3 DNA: TGTGCCAGTAGTATAGATCGATCAGGGGGCTGGGGCAATCAGCCCCAGCATTTT; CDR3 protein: CASSIDRSGGWGNQPQHF
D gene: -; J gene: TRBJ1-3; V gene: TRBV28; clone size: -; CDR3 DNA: TGTGCCAGCAGTTTGGGGGGGACGGGAAACACCATATATTTT; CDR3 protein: CASSLGGTGNTIYF
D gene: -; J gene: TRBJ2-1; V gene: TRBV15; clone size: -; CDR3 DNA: TGTGCCACCAGCAGAGCGGGGGGCCCGGGCAATGAGCAGTTCTTC; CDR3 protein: CATSRAGGPGNEQFF
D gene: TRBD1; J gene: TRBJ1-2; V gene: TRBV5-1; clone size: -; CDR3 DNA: TGCGCCAGCAGCTTGGACAGGGGGCCGGTCTATGGCTACACCTTC; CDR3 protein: CASSLDRGPVYGYTF
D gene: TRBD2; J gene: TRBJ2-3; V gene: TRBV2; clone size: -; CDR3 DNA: TGTGCCAGCAGAGGGACTAGCCCAGATACGCAGTATTTT; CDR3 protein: CASRGTSPDTQYF
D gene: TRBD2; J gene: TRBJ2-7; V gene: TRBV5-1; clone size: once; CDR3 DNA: TGCGCCAGCAGCCCCGGGACTAGCGGGGGGGCCCGCGAGCAGTACTTC; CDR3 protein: CASSPGTSGGAREQYF
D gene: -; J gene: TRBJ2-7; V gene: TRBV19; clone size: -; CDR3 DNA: TGTGCCAGTAGTATACAGGGTGGCGGACAGTACTTC; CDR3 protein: CASSIQGGGQYF
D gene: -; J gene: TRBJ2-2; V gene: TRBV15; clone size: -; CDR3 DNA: TGTGCCACCGAAATCCCGGGCACCGGGGAGCTGTTTTTT; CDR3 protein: CATEIPGTGELFF
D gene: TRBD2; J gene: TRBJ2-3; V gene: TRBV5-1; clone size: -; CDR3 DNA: TGCGCCAGCAGCTTGAGCCTAGCGGGGAGCACAGATACGCAGTATTTT; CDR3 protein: CASSLSLAGSTDTQYF
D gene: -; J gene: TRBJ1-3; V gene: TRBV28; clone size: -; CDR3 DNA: TGTGCCAGCAGTTTTTGGGGGGCTGGAAACACCATATATTTT; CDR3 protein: CASSFWGAGNTIYF
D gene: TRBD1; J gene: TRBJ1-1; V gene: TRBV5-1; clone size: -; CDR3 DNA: TGCGCCAGCAGCCAGGGACAGGGGTTGAACACTGAAGCTTTCTTT; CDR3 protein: CASSQGQGLNTEAFF
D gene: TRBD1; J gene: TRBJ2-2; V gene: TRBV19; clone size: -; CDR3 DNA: TGTGCCAGTAGTGAATGGGACAGAGACACCGGGGAGCTGTTTTTT; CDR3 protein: CASSEWDRDTGELFF
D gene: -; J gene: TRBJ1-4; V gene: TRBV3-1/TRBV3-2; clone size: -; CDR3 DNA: TGTGCCAGCACCCCGGGATGGGGGGAGGATGAAAAACTGTTTTTT; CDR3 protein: CASTPGWGEDEKLFF
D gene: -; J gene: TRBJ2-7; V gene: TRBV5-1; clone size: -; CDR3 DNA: TGCGCCAGCAGGCAGGTGGATGCCTACGAGCAGTACTTC; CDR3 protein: CASRQVDAYEQYF
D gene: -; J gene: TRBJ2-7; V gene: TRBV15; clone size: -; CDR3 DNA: TGTGCCACCAGGCTCACAGAGACCTACGAGCAGTACTTC; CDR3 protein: CATRLTETYEQYF
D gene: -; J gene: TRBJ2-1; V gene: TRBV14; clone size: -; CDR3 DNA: TGTGCCAGCAGCTTTAGCCGCGGTGAGCAGTTCTTC; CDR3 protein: CASSFSRGEQFF
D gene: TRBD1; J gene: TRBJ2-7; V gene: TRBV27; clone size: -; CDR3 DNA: TGTGCCAGCAGTCCAAGGACAGGACCCTACGAGCAGTACTTC; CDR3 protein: CASSPRTGPYEQYF
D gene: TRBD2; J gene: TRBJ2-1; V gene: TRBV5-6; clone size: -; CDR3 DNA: TGTGCCAGCAGCCAGACTAGCGGGGGGGTCGGCGAGCAGTTCTTC; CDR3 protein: CASSQTSGGVGEQFF
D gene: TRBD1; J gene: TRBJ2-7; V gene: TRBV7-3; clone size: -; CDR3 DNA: TGTGCCAGCAGCTTAAACCCAGGGGGCGAGCAGTACTTC; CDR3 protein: CASSLNPGGEQYF
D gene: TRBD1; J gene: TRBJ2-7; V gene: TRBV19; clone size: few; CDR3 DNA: TGTGCCAGTACCACCGGGACAGGGAATTCCTACGAGCAGTACTTC; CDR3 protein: CASTTGTGNSYEQYF
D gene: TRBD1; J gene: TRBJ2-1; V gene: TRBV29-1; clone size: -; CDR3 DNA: TGCAGCGTTGAAGCACAGGACAGGGGTTCCTACAATGAGCAGTTCTTC; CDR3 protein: CSVEAQDRGSYNEQFF
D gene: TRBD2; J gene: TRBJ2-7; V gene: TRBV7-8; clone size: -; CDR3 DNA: TGTGCCAGCAGCTTGGAAGGGGCGGGAGGCGACGAGCAGTACTTC; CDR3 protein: CASSLEGAGGDEQYF
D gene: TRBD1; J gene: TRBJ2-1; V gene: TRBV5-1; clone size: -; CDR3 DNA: TGCGCCAGCAGCTTGGCCGGGACAGGGGATTACAATGAGCAGTTCTTC; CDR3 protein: CASSLAGTGDYNEQFF
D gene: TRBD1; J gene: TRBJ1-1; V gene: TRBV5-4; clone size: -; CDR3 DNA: TGTGCCAGCAGCCAACACGGGACAGGGGCCATGAACACTGAAGCTTTCTTT; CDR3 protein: CASSQHGTGAMNTEAFF
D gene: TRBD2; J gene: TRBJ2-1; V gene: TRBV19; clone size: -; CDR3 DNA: TGTGCCAGTAGTTCTATTAGCGGGGACTATGAGCAGTTCTTC; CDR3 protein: CASSSISGDYEQFF
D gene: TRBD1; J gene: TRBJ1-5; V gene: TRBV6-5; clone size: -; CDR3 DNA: TGTGCCAGCATTGGACAGGGGGCTACGCAGCCCCAGCATTTT; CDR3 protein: CASIGQGATQPQHF
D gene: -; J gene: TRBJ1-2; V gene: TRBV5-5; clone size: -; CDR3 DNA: TGTGCCAGCAGCCACGAAGCAGGGGATACCTATGGCTACACCTTC; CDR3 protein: CASSHEAGDTYGYTF
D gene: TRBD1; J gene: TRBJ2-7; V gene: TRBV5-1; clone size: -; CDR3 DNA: TGCGCCAGCAGCGTGGGACAGAGCTCCTACGAGCAGTACTTC; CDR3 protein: CASSVGQSSYEQYF
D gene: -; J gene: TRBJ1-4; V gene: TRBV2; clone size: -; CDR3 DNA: TGTGCCAGCAGGGCCCCCGCAACTAATGAAAAACTGTTTTTT; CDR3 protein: CASRAPATNEKLFF
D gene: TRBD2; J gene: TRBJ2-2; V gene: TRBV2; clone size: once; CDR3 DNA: TGTGCCAGCAGGAGTAGCGGGGGGACCGGGGAGCTGTTTTTT; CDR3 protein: CASRSSGGTGELFF
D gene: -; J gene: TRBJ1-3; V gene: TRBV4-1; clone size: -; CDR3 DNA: TGCGCCAGCAGCCAAGATTCCAGGCCGACAGCTGGAAACACCATATATTTT; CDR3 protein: CASSQDSRPTAGNTIYF
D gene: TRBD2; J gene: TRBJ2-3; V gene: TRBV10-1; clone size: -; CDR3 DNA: TGCGCCAGCAGTGATGTGGCGGGGGGCATAGATACGCAGTATTTT; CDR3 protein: CASSDVAGGIDTQYF
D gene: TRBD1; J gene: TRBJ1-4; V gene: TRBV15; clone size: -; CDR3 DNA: TGTGCCACCAGCAGAGGGGGGACAGCAACTAATGAAAAACTGTTTTTT; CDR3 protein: CATSRGGTATNEKLFF
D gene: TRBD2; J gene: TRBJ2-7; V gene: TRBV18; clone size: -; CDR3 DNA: TGTGCCAGCTCACTGCAGCGGGGGGGCGGTATCGAGCAGTACTTC; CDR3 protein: CASSLQRGGGIEQYF
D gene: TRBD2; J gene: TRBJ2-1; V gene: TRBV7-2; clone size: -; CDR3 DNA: TGTGCCAGCAGCTTAGCGCCGGCTAGCGGGGGGGCCTTTTTAGGAGAGCAGTTCTTC; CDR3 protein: CASSLAPASGGAFLGEQFF
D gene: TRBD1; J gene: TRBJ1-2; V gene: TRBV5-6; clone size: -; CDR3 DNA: TGTGCCAGCAGCTTGGGGGGACAGGGCGGCTATGGCTACACCTTC; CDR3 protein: CASSLGGQGGYGYTF
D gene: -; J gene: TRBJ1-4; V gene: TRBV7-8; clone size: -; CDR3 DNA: TGTGCCAGCAGCTTAGGGACACGGGTCGGGGGGAAACTGTTTTTT; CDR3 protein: CASSLGTRVGGKLFF
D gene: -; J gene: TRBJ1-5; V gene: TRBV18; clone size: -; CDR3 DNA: TGTGCCAGCTCACCTGGTACAGGGCCCCGGGGGGAGCCCCAGCATTTT; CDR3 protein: CASSPGTGPRGEPQHF
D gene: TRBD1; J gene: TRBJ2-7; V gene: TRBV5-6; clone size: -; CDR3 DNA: TGTGCCAGCAGCTTGATGGGACAGTTTTTCGAGCAGTACTTC; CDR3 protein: CASSLMGQFFEQYF
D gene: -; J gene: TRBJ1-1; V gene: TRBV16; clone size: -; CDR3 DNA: TGTGCCAGCAGCCCGGCCGGGGGGCAGTTCGCTGAAGCTTTCTTT; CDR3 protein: CASSPAGGQFAEAFF
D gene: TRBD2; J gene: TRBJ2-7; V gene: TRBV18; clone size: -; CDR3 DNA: TGTGCCAGCTCACCAACCCTAGCGGGTGTTTACGAGCAGTACTTC; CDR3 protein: CASSPTLAGVYEQYF
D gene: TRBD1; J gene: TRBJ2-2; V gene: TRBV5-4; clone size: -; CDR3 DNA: TGTGCCAGCAGCACCGGACAGGGTAACACCGGGGAGCTGTTTTTT; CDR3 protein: CASSTGQGNTGELFF
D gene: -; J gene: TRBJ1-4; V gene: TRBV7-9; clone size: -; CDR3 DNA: TGTGCCAGCAGCACTCCTCCGAGAACACACTATAATGAAAAACTGTTTTTT; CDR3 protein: CASSTPPRTHYNEKLFF
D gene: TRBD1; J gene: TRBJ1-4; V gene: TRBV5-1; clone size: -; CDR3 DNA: TGCGCCAGCAGCCCGGGGACAGACTTTAATGAAAAACTGTTTTTT; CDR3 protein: CASSPGTDFNEKLFF
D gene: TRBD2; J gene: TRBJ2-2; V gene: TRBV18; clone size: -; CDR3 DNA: TGTGCCAGCTCACCAAGTAGCGGGGGGCCCAACACCGGGGAGCTGTTTTTT; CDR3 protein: CASSPSSGGPNTGELFF
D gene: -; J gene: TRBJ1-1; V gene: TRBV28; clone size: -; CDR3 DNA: TGTGCCAGCACGGACGGAGCGGGGATGAACACTGAAGCTTTCTTT; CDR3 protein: CASTDGAGMNTEAFF
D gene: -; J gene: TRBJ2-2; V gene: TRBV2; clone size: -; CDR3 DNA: TGTGCCAGCAGTGCCAGGGACACCGGGGAGCTGTTTTTT; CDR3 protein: CASSARDTGELFF
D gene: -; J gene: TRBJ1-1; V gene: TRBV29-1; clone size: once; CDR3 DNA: TGCAGCGTAGCGACTTCCCTGAACACTGAAGCTTTCTTT; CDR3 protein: CSVATSLNTEAFF
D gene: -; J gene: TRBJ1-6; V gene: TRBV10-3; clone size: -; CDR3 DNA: TGTGCCATCAGTCAGAACGGGGGGGCCTATAATTCACCCCTCCACTTT; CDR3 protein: CAISQNGGAYNSPLHF
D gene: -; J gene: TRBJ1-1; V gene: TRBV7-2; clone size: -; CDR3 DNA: TGTGCCAGCAGCGGCCTGCGGGGCTTCGAAGCTTTCTTT; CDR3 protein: CASSGLRGFEAFF
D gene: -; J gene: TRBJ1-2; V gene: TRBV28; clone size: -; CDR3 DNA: TGTGCCAGCAGTTTACTGACGGCAGGGAAGGACTATGGCTACACCTTC; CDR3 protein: CASSLLTAGKDYGYTF